This TCR beta chain originates from a study of T-cell memory formation after mild COVID-19. Points from the study as a whole: The authors left the SARS-CoV-2 specificity of second-wave clones peaking on day 37 unconfirmed.

Losses at the gene ends were 6 bases for V and 0 bases for J; bases not matched to a gene: 11. This CDR3 comprises 17 residues. Germline V lookup: CDR1 MGHRA, CDR2 YSYEKL. As regards this clonotype: What it binds is unknown.

One entry per CDR3 protein, called by TCRdb with MiXCR from the 5' RACE reads. Of about 320,000 distinct CDR3 sequences detected, 13% to 15% appear once; the ten largest clones hold roughly a fifth. Sequenced sample: PBMCs or a T cell subset sorted from them (not recorded which). The chain couples TRBV4-1 to TRBJ1-5; 7 nucleotides line up with TRBD1. The clonotype originates from a man between 18 and 29 years old who had mild COVID-19 (a few samples of this study predate the infection). Cell type and time point are not known. Here the CDR3 reads CASSETGSEYSNQPQHF. As DNA, the CDR3 is TGCGCCAGCAGTGAGACAGGGTCAGAATATAGCAATCAGCCCCAGCATTTT.